The following is a TCR beta chain sequence with its context. The antigen is undetermined. The data were taken from a study of cytotoxic CD8 clonotypes in ibrutinib-treated CLL. About the study: Response samples were drawn at a median of roughly 13 months of treatment, range 6 to 36. Study results and limitations: Before falling back toward baseline at progression, clonality had risen at the time of ibrutinib response.

Generated by immunoSEQ multiplex PCR, the TCRdb table keeps only in-frame clones and is missing some. The top ten clones hold about 13% of a sample with 130,000 or so clones, about 80% of them seen once. The material was PBMCs, obtained after 12 months of ibrutinib treatment. The origin of this receptor is a human donor with chronic lymphocytic leukemia.

The CDR3 nucleotides read TGTGCCAGCAGCGTAGCAGGTAATGGAAACACCATATATTTT. Translating it yields CASSVAGNGNTIYF. This chain links TRBV9 with TRBJ1-3; D gene uncertain. Germline-derived CDR1 and CDR2 are SGDLS and YYNGEE. Trimming cost V 0 bases and J 3 bases, with 7 bases left between them. The length of the CDR3 is 14 residues.